This T cell receptor beta chain is from a study of cytomegalovirus exposure and HLA in healthy donors. Points from the study as a whole: Cytomegalovirus association was listed for 170 or so TCR beta chains. A classifier reportedly called cytomegalovirus status with high sensitivity and specificity. When analyzed later, the rates of TCR association showed variation by HLA locus, with DRB1 the most and HLA-C the fewest. Some V segments, TRBV6-2 and TRBV6-3 among them, were indistinguishable and were therefore excluded.

Primers: 60 Vbeta forward and 13 Jbeta reverse. Produced via immunoSEQ multiplex PCR; TCRdb's table is partial and in-frame only. The sample lists around 150,000 clones, less than 85% occurring once. From germline, CDR1 is MNHEY and CDR2 SVGAGI. V lost 0 bases, J lost 6 bases, and 14 bases lay in between. This CDR3 has 15 residues. This clone occurred a few times. Its antigen is not known. The gene calls are TRBV6-5 and TRBJ1-1, with a tentative D call TRBD1 (5 bases). Sequences were obtained from PBMCs. The sequence was collected from a man aged 35 to 55 in good health and CMV-seronegative. CDR3 amino acids: CASSYSEAGASEAFF. CDR3 nucleotides: TGTGCCAGCAGTTACTCGGAAGCTGGGGCGTCTGAAGCTTTCTTT.